The source of this TCR beta chain is a study of T cell responses to AZD1222 COVID-19 vaccine. Findings and caveats of the study: Only 5 to 7 AZD1222 recipients tested seropositive at baseline. Recipients of two AZD1222 doses showed rising Spike-specific TCR breadth and depth. Vaccine-associated CD4 TCRs ranged over spike, dominating at 160-218 and 743-854. Clonal diversity was possibly underestimated, and the donors were mostly white British, with more females.

This CDR3 is built from 13 residues. Germline assignment: CDR1 SGHDT and CDR2 YYEEEE. V shed 4 bases and J shed 7 bases, with 12 bases lying between them. The method was immunoSEQ multiplex PCR; TCRdb's version includes in-frame clones alone and lacks a portion of them. The profile covers fewer than 95,000 clones, with 75% to 90% appearing a single time and approximately 30% taken by the ten largest. Details on this clone: The antigen is undetermined.

The receptor was derived from an adult in good health. Sequenced here: peripheral blood, sampled on day 0 of AZD1222 vaccination. The V call is TRBV5-6, the J call TRBJ2-4, with D possibly being TRBD1 (6 bases). The DNA for the CDR3 is TGTGCCAGCAGCCGGACAGCAGCCAACATTCAGTACTTC. It translates to CASSRTAANIQYF.